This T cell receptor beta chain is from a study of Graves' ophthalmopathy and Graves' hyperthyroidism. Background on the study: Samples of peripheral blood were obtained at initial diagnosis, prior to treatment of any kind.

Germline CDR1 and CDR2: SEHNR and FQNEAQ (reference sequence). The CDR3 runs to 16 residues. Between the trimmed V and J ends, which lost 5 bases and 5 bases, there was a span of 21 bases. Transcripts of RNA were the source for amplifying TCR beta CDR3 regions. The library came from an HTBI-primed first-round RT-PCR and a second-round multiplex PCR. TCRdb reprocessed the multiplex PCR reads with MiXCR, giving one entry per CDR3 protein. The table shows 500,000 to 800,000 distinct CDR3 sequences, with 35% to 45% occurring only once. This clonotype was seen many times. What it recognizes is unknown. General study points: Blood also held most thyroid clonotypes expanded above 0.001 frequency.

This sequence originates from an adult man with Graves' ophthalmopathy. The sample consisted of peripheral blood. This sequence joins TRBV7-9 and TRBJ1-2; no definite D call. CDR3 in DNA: TGTGCCAGCAGCCCCCGCGGGCAGGCGAAAGAGTATGGCTACACCTTC. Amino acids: CASSPRGQAKEYGYTF.